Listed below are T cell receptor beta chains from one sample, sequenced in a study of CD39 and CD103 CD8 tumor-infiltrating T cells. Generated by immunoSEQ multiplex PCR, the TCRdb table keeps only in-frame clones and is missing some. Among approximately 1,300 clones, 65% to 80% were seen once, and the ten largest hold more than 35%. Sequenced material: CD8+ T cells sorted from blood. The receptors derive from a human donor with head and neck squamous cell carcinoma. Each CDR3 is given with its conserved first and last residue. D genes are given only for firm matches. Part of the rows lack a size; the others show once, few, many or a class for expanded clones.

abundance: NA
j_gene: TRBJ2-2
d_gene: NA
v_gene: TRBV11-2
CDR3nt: TGTGCCAGCAGCTTTCAGGGAGACACCGGGGAGCTGTTTTTT
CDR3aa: CASSFQGDTGELFF

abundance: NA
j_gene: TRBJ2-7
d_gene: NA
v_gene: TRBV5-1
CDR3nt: TGCGCCAGCAGTTGGGGGACATCCTACGAGCAGTACTTC
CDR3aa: CASSWGTSYEQYF

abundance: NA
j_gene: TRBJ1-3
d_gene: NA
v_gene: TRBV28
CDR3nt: TGTGCCAGCAGTTTAGGCGGGTCTGGAAACACCATATATTTT
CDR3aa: CASSLGGSGNTIYF

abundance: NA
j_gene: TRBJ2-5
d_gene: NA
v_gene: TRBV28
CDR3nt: TGTGCCAGCAGACCCGGACTGTCCCAAGAGACCCAGTACTTC
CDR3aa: CASRPGLSQETQYF

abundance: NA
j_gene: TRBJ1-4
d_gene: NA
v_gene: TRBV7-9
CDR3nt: TGTGCCAGCAGCCCGCCGGGGGGGGAAAAACTGTTTTTT
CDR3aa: CASSPPGGEKLFF

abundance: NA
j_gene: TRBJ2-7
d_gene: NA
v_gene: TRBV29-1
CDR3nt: TGCAGCGTTGTTGAGACAGGCTCCTACGAGCAGTACTTC
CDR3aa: CSVVETGSYEQYF

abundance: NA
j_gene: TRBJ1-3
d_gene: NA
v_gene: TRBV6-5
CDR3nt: TGTGCCAGCAGTTGGGGGATCCGAAACACCATATATTTT
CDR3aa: CASSWGIRNTIYF

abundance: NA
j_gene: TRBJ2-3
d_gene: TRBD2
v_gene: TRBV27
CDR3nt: TGTGCCAGCAGTTACAGGACTAGCGGGGGTATCACAGATACGCAGTATTTT
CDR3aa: CASSYRTSGGITDTQYF

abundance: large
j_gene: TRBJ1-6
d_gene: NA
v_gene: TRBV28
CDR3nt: TGTGCCAGCAGTTTGGGAGGTGGGGAGGCTTCACCCCTCCACTTT
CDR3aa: CASSLGGGEASPLHF

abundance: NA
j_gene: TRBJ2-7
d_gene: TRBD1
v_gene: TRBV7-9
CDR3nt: TGTGCCAGCAGCTTAGTGGGACAGGGGCTAAGCCGACTCAAGCAGTACTTC
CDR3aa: CASSLVGQGLSRLKQYF

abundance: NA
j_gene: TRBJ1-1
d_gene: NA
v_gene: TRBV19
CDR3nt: TGTGCCAGTAGTATATATTCGGGGGGGGGAGCTTTCTTT
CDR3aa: CASSIYSGGGAFF

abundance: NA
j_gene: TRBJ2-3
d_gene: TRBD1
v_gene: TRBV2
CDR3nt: TGTGCCAGCAGTACGACATCCGGGACAGGGAACACAGATACGCAGTATTTT
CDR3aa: CASSTTSGTGNTDTQYF

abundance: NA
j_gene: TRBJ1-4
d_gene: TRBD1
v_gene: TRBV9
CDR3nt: TGTGCCAGCAGCGCGTGGACAGGGACTAATGAAAAACTGTTTTTT
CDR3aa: CASSAWTGTNEKLFF

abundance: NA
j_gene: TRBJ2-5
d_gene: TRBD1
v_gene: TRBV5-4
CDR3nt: TGTGCCAGCAGCGGCCGGGACAGGGGGTTCGGGGAGACCCAGTACTTC
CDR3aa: CASSGRDRGFGETQYF

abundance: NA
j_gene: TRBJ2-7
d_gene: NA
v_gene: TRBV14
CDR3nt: TGTGCCAGCAGCCGAACGGACGGATTCTCCTACGAGCAGTACTTC
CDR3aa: CASSRTDGFSYEQYF

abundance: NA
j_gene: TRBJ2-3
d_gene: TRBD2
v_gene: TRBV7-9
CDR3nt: TGTGCCAGCAGCTTAGTGGGGACTAGTCCAGATACGCAGTATTTT
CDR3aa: CASSLVGTSPDTQYF

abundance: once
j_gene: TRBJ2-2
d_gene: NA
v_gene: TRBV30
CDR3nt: TGTGCCTGGGCCCCCATGAGCACCGGGGAGCTGTTTTTT
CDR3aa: CAWAPMSTGELFF

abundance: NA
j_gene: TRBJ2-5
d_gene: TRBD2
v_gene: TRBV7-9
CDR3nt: TGTGCCAGCAGCTCCTCCCTCCTAGCGGCGATTGAGACCCAGTACTTC
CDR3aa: CASSSSLLAAIETQYF

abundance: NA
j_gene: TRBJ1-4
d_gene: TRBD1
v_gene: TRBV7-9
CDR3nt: TGTGCCAGCAGCCCGCGACAGGGGGCAACTAATGAAAAACTGTTTTTT
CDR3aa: CASSPRQGATNEKLFF

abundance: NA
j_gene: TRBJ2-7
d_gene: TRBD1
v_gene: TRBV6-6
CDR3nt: TGTGCCAGCAGTTACTCGAGACAGGGGCCCTCCTACGAGCAGTACTTC
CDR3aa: CASSYSRQGPSYEQYF

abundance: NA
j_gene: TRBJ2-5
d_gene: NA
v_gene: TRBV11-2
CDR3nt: TGTGCCAGCAGCTTACCCAGGGGATCTATACAAGAGACCCAGTACTTC
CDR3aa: CASSLPRGSIQETQYF

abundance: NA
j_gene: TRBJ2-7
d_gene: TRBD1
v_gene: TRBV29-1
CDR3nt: TGCAGCGCACTCGGGACAGGGAGCTACGAGCAGTACTTC
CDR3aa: CSALGTGSYEQYF

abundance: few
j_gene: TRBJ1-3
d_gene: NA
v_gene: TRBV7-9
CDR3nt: TGTGCCAGCAGCCCCTGGGATAACGGAAACACCATATATTTT
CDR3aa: CASSPWDNGNTIYF

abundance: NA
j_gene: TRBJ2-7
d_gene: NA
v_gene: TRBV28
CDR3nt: TGTGCCAGCAGCCAAAGAACGGGTTCTATCTCCTACGAGCAGTACTTC
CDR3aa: CASSQRTGSISYEQYF

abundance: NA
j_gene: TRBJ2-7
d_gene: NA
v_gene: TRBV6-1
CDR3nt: TGTGCCAGCAGTGAAGTGGGCAGGGGTCACTACGAGCAGTACTTC
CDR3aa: CASSEVGRGHYEQYF

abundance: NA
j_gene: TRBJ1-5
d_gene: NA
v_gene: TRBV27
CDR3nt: TGTGCCAGCAGTCTCCGGGACGGGAATCAGCCCCAGCATTTT
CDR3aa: CASSLRDGNQPQHF

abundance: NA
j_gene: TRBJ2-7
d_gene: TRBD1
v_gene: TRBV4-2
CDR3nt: TGTGCCAGCAGCCAAGTAGGACAGGGGGTCGAGCAGTACTTC
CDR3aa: CASSQVGQGVEQYF

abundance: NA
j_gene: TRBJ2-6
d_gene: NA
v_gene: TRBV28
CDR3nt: TGTGCCAGCAGTTTGACCCTTTCTGGGGCCAACGTCCTGACTTTC
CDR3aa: CASSLTLSGANVLTF

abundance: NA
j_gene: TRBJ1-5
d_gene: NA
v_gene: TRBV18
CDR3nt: TGTGCCAGCTCACCAGAGGTGGGGAACAATCAGCCCCAGCATTTT
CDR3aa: CASSPEVGNNQPQHF